The next 20 T cell receptor beta chains were all read from a single sample in a study of type 1 regulatory T cells. TCRdb reprocessed the reads via MiXCR and lists one record per CDR3 protein. The sample shows tens of thousands of distinct CDR3 sequences, 60% to 80% of them seen only once. No antigens are known for them. The sequencing input was cultured non-Tr1 T cells, either the whole culture or a sorted T cell fraction (not recorded which). The receptor source for this set is a human donor in good health.

This clonotype has more than one count but fewer than ten. The chain couples TRBV30 to TRBJ2-2; D unclear. Between the trimmed V and J ends, which lost 0 bases and 6 bases, there was a span of 8 bases. Germline CDR1 reads GTSNPN; CDR2 reads SVGIG (reference sequence). The CDR3 spans 13 residues. CDR3 protein: CAWSVQASGELFF. The CDR3 region has the DNA TGTGCCTGGAGTGTACAAGCCTCCGGGGAGCTGTTTTTT.

In its sample, this clonotype was seen a few times. This chain uses TRBV20-1 with TRBJ2-3; D is ambiguous. With 3 bases removed from V and 2 bases from J, the gap between germline ends came to 12 bases. This CDR3 has 14 residues. Germline V gives CDR1 DFQATT, CDR2 SNEGSKA (reference sequence). The CDR3 reads CSASSVGNTDTQYF. DNA for the CDR3: TGCAGTGCTAGCTCTGTCGGAAACACAGATACGCAGTATTTT.

This sequence joins TRBV9 and TRBJ2-1; 8 bases line up with TRBD2. Germline V gene data show CDR1 as SGDLS and CDR2 as YYNGEE. The CDR3 extends over 15 amino acids. Trimming took 0 bases from V and 8 from J; bases not matched to a gene: 7. The CDR3 DNA follows: TGTGCCAGCAGCGTAGACAGCGGGAGTGTCTATGAGCAGTTCTTC. Amino acids: CASSVDSGSVYEQFF.

The J gene is TRBJ1-5, the V gene TRBV6-6, with D unresolved. Germline V lookup: CDR1 MNHNY, CDR2 SVGAGI (reference sequence). V shed 6 bases and J shed 0 bases, with 6 bases lying between them. CDR3 length equals 13 residues. CDR3 residues: CASRDVSNQPQHF. Written as DNA, the CDR3 is TGTGCCAGCAGGGACGTTAGCAATCAGCCCCAGCATTTT.

This rearrangement joins TRBV2 to TRBJ1-1, with TRBD1 identical over 8 bases. This CDR3 comprises 15 residues. Unmatched junction bases numbered 9, after V lost 4 bases and J lost 5 bases. Germline V gives CDR1 SNHLY, CDR2 FYNNEI. The DNA of the CDR3 is TGTGCCAGCAGTGTAGGACAGGGACGGAGGACTGAAGCTTTCTTT. The encoded protein is CASSVGQGRRTEAFF.

In this sample, this clonotype turned up a few times. The chain uses TRBV6-5 and TRBJ2-2; 10 bases line up with TRBD2. Unmatched junction bases numbered 7, after V lost 0 bases and J lost 6 bases. CDR3 length: 17 residues. CDR1 and CDR2 from the germline V gene are MNHEY and SVGAGI. CDR3 sequence: CASSYSRLAGAPGELFF. CDR3 in DNA: TGTGCCAGCAGTTACTCTCGGCTAGCGGGAGCACCCGGGGAGCTGTTTTTT.

This chain links TRBV5-4 with TRBJ2-3; 11 nucleotides line up with TRBD2. Germline V gives CDR1 SGHNT, CDR2 YYREEE (reference sequence). Trimming removed 2 bases from V and 2 bases from J; junction bases left unmatched: 7. There are 17 residues in the CDR3. CDR3 in amino acids: CASSFISSGRATDTQYF. The DNA of the CDR3 is TGTGCCAGCAGCTTTATCAGTAGCGGGAGGGCCACAGATACGCAGTATTTT.

The chain's CDR3 is CSASDPGHEETQYF. In DNA, the CDR3 is TGCAGTGCCAGTGACCCGGGACATGAAGAGACCCAGTACTTC. The V gene is TRBV20-1, the J gene TRBJ2-5; TRBD1 is a possible D gene (6 bases). Trimming pared 6 bases from V and 3 bases from J, leaving 17 bases between. Germline CDR1 and CDR2: DFQATT and SNEGSKA (reference sequence). The CDR3 loop spans 14 amino acids.

This rearrangement joins TRBV12-5 to TRBJ1-1, with D hard to call. Trimming pared 4 bases from V and 1 base from J, leaving 7 bases between. CDR1 and CDR2 from the germline V gene are LGHNT and FRNRAP. The CDR3 runs 13 residues. CDR3 protein: CASGSEPNTEAFF. The CDR3 DNA reads as TGTGCTAGTGGTTCGGAACCGAACACTGAAGCTTTCTTT.

The V call is TRBV12-3 or TRBV12-4, the J call TRBJ2-1; TRBD2 might be the D (6 bases). The CDR3 length is 15 residues. The ends were cut back, 4 bases at V and 0 bases at J, with 10 bases in the middle. The CDR3 bases are TGTGCCAGCAGTTCCGGGACTTTCTCCTACAATGAGCAGTTCTTC. Protein sequence: CASSSGTFSYNEQFF.

The chain is built from TRBV28 and TRBJ2-4; 10 nucleotides line up with TRBD2. This CDR3 is built from 16 residues. V gave up 3 bases and J gave up 8 bases; unmatched junction bases: 10. The V gene's germline CDR1 is MDHEN and CDR2 SYDVKM. CDR3: CASSFVSGRPPDIQYF. CDR3 coding DNA: TGTGCCAGCAGTTTCGTTAGCGGGAGGCCCCCTGACATTCAGTACTTC.

The chain uses TRBV20-1 and TRBJ2-4; D is possibly TRBD1 (6 bases). V shed 3 bases and J shed 6 bases, with 9 bases lying between them. Looked up from germline, CDR1 is DFQATT and CDR2 is SNEGSKA (reference sequence). This CDR3 has 12 amino acids. In DNA form, the CDR3 reads TGCAGTGCTAGCGCAGGGGTAAACATTCAGTACTTC. It codes for CSASAGVNIQYF.

J is TRBJ1-1 and V is TRBV2; possibly TRBD1 for D (5 bases). Trimming removed 6 bases from V and 3 bases from J, with 11 bases in between. Germline V CDR1 and CDR2: SNHLY, FYNNEI. This CDR3 is built from 13 residues. The DNA of the CDR3 is TGTGCCAGCAGGGTGACGGGGGACACTGAAGCTTTCTTT. This codes for CASRVTGDTEAFF.

This sequence joins TRBV5-1 and TRBJ1-4; D gene ambiguous. There are 13 residues in the CDR3. Trimming shortened V by 0 bases and J by 9 bases, and 9 bases separated the two germline ends. The germline V gene has CDR1 SGHRS and CDR2 YFSETQ. The CDR3 DNA reads as TGCGCCAGCAGCTTGGAAGAAGGGAAAAAACTGTTTTTT. Residues: CASSLEEGKKLFF.

This clonotype was observed a handful of times. The genes are TRBV10-3 and TRBJ2-3; 7 bases match TRBD2. This CDR3 is 16 amino acids long. Looked up from germline, CDR1 is ENHRY and CDR2 is SYGVKD. Trimming took 4 bases from V and 3 from J; bases not matched to a gene: 10. The DNA for the CDR3 is TGTGCCATCAGTGGGGGCGCGGGAGTAGGGACAGATACGCAGTATTTT. It specifies CAISGGAGVGTDTQYF.

This clonotype appeared a few times. The genes are TRBV7-9 and TRBJ1-5; TRBD1 aligns across 8 bases. V lost 3 bases to trimming and J lost 2 bases; unmatched junction nucleotides: 0. The CDR3 length is 14 residues. CDR1 and CDR2 from the germline V gene are SEHNR and FQNEAQ (reference sequence). CDR3 DNA sequence: TGTGCCAGCAGCTTGACAGGGGGCAATCAGCCCCAGCATTTT. Translated, it gives CASSLTGGNQPQHF.

V and J are TRBV20-1 and TRBJ1-2; D is perhaps TRBD1 (5 bases). V was pared by 3 bases and J by 4 bases, with 12 bases between. Germline CDR1 reads DFQATT; CDR2 reads SNEGSKA (reference sequence). The CDR3 has 13 amino acids. CDR3 sequence (DNA): TGCAGTGCTAGTGAATTGGGGGGCTATGGCTACACCTTC. It yields the protein CSASELGGYGYTF.

This clonotype came up a few times. This chain uses TRBV29-1 with TRBJ2-6; maybe TRBD2 (5 bases). Germline V CDR1 and CDR2: SQVTM, ANQGSEA. The V end lost 6 bases, the J end lost 0 bases, and 9 bases lay between the germline ends. The CDR3 is made up of 14 amino acids. CDR3 loop: CSVQRDSGANVLTF. The CDR3 DNA sequence: TGCAGCGTCCAACGGGACTCTGGGGCCAACGTCCTGACTTTC.

The rearrangement uses TRBV5-1 and TRBJ1-1; TRBD1 is a possible D gene (5 bases). The germline gives CDR1 SGHRS, CDR2 YFSETQ. The CDR3 has 14 residues. V was pared by 2 bases and J by 5 bases, with 13 bases between. CDR3 amino acids: CASSFAGTSTEAFF. For the CDR3, the DNA is TGCGCCAGCAGCTTCGCCGGGACTTCGACTGAAGCTTTCTTT.

This clonotype has only a few counts. The chain recombines TRBV4-1 with TRBJ1-2, with no clear D. Looked up from germline, CDR1 is MGHRA and CDR2 is YSYEKL. V lost 3 bases, J lost 0 bases, and 14 bases lay in between. This CDR3 has 16 amino acids. The DNA of the CDR3 is TGCGCCAGCAGCCACCTCTCCTCCTTAGCTAACTATGGCTACACCTTC. Its translation is CASSHLSSLANYGYTF.